The rows below give T cell receptor beta chains drawn from one sample of a study of patients and donors after allogeneic stem cell transplantation. TCRdb passed the RT-PCR reads through MiXCR, listing each CDR3 protein once. This table holds about 210,000 distinct CDR3 sequences, less than 50% found once. Source material: blood, either unsorted or a sorted T cell fraction (not recorded which). These receptors were obtained from a human donor who was either an allogeneic HSCT recipient or a stem cell or donor lymphocyte infusion donor (not recorded which). It is not recorded whose cells these are; they may come from a transplant donor. Both conserved end residues are part of each CDR3. A D gene is named only where the DNA matches it firmly. The listing skips clone size in some rows; elsewhere it reads once, few, many or a size class.

CDR3 DNA: TGCGCCAGCAGCTTACAGGGGGCGCCCACTGAAGCTTTCTTT; CDR3 protein: CASSLQGAPTEAFF; clone size: .; J gene: TRBJ1-1; CDR3 length: 14; D gene: TRBD1; V gene: TRBV5-1
CDR3 DNA: TGTGCCAGCGGTAGAGCGGATGAAGCTTTCTTT; CDR3 protein: CASGRADEAFF; clone size: few; J gene: TRBJ1-1; CDR3 length: 11; D gene: .; V gene: TRBV6-6
CDR3 DNA: TGTGCCAGCAGCCGGATAGACAGGGGGCGGGAAAAACTGTTTTTT; CDR3 protein: CASSRIDRGREKLFF; clone size: .; J gene: TRBJ1-4; CDR3 length: 15; D gene: TRBD1; V gene: TRBV28
CDR3 DNA: TGTGCCAGCAGTTTAGAGCACGGAACCTACGAGCAGTACTTC; CDR3 protein: CASSLEHGTYEQYF; clone size: .; J gene: TRBJ2-7; CDR3 length: 14; D gene: .; V gene: TRBV12-3/TRBV12-4
CDR3 DNA: TGTGCCAGCAGCGTAGTTTGGACTAGCGGTAACAATGAGCAGTTCTTC; CDR3 protein: CASSVVWTSGNNEQFF; clone size: .; J gene: TRBJ2-1; CDR3 length: 16; D gene: TRBD2; V gene: TRBV9
CDR3 DNA: TGTGCCAGTAGCCGGGACAATTATAGCAATCAGCCCCAGCATTTT; CDR3 protein: CASSRDNYSNQPQHF; clone size: few; J gene: TRBJ1-5; CDR3 length: 15; D gene: .; V gene: TRBV19
CDR3 DNA: TGTGCCAGCAGTGAACCCGCCGGGTCCCTAACCCAGTACTTC; CDR3 protein: CASSEPAGSLTQYF; clone size: .; J gene: TRBJ2-5; CDR3 length: 14; D gene: .; V gene: TRBV25-1
CDR3 DNA: TGTGCCAGCAGCGTAGGGTACAGGCATGCCCCGAACACTGAAGCTTTCTTT; CDR3 protein: CASSVGYRHAPNTEAFF; clone size: .; J gene: TRBJ1-1; CDR3 length: 17; D gene: .; V gene: TRBV9
CDR3 DNA: TGTGCCAGCAGTATCAGGGGGATGAACACTGAAGCTTTCTTT; CDR3 protein: CASSIRGMNTEAFF; clone size: once; J gene: TRBJ1-1; CDR3 length: 14; D gene: TRBD1; V gene: TRBV5-5
CDR3 DNA: TGTGCCAGTCAATTCAGGGACCGCGGAAACACCATATATTTT; CDR3 protein: CASQFRDRGNTIYF; clone size: .; J gene: TRBJ1-3; CDR3 length: 14; D gene: .; V gene: TRBV12-3/TRBV12-4
CDR3 DNA: TGTGCCAGCAGCCCCGGGACAGATCTTTCACCCCTCCACTTT; CDR3 protein: CASSPGTDLSPLHF; clone size: .; J gene: TRBJ1-6; CDR3 length: 14; D gene: TRBD1; V gene: TRBV3-1
CDR3 DNA: TGTGCCAGCAGCCAAGTGGGTTTCATCGAGCAGTACTTC; CDR3 protein: CASSQVGFIEQYF; clone size: .; J gene: TRBJ2-7; CDR3 length: 13; D gene: .; V gene: TRBV14
CDR3 DNA: TGTGCCAGCAGCCCTGGATGGACTGAAGCTTTCTTT; CDR3 protein: CASSPGWTEAFF; clone size: .; J gene: TRBJ1-1; CDR3 length: 12; D gene: .; V gene: TRBV7-9
CDR3 DNA: TGCGCCAGCAGCTTGGTTACAGGAAGAAGCACAGATACGCAGTATTTT; CDR3 protein: CASSLVTGRSTDTQYF; clone size: .; J gene: TRBJ2-3; CDR3 length: 16; D gene: .; V gene: TRBV5-1
CDR3 DNA: TGTGCCAGCAGTTTTTTCGGACAGCTCAATCAGCCCCAGCATTTT; CDR3 protein: CASSFFGQLNQPQHF; clone size: .; J gene: TRBJ1-5; CDR3 length: 15; D gene: .; V gene: TRBV28
CDR3 DNA: TGCGCCAGCAGCCAAGATGGACAGATAATGAACACTGAAGCTTTCTTT; CDR3 protein: CASSQDGQIMNTEAFF; clone size: .; J gene: TRBJ1-1; CDR3 length: 16; D gene: .; V gene: TRBV4-1
CDR3 DNA: TGTGCCAGCAGTTTACAGGAAAGTGGCTACACCTTC; CDR3 protein: CASSLQESGYTF; clone size: .; J gene: TRBJ1-2; CDR3 length: 12; D gene: .; V gene: TRBV12-3/TRBV12-4
CDR3 DNA: TGTGCCAGCAGCCCTTCTCAGGGCGGGCACACTGAAGCTTTCTTT; CDR3 protein: CASSPSQGGHTEAFF; clone size: .; J gene: TRBJ1-1; CDR3 length: 15; D gene: .; V gene: TRBV12-3/TRBV12-4
CDR3 DNA: TGTGCCACCAGCAGAGAAGTCCTTTACGAGCAGTACTTC; CDR3 protein: CATSREVLYEQYF; clone size: .; J gene: TRBJ2-7; CDR3 length: 13; D gene: .; V gene: TRBV15
CDR3 DNA: TGCGCCAGCAGCGGGGGACAGGGGATGAACACTGAAGCTTTCTTT; CDR3 protein: CASSGGQGMNTEAFF; clone size: once; J gene: TRBJ1-1; CDR3 length: 15; D gene: TRBD1; V gene: TRBV5-1
CDR3 DNA: TGTGCCAGCAGCCCCCTCACCTCTTCAAGCCCAGCTTTCTTT; CDR3 protein: CASSPLTSSSPAFF; clone size: .; J gene: TRBJ1-1; CDR3 length: 14; D gene: .; V gene: TRBV4-2
CDR3 DNA: TGTGCCATCAGCGGACTAGCGGGGACCACTAGCACAGATACGCAGTATTTT; CDR3 protein: CAISGLAGTTSTDTQYF; clone size: .; J gene: TRBJ2-3; CDR3 length: 17; D gene: TRBD2; V gene: TRBV10-3
CDR3 DNA: TGTGCCAGCAGTTTATCGAGGACAGGGGAAGCTTTCTTT; CDR3 protein: CASSLSRTGEAFF; clone size: .; J gene: TRBJ1-1; CDR3 length: 13; D gene: TRBD1; V gene: TRBV12-3/TRBV12-4
CDR3 DNA: TGCGCCAGCAGCTTAGGACAGGGGGTCGCCTACGAGCAGTACTTC; CDR3 protein: CASSLGQGVAYEQYF; clone size: few; J gene: TRBJ2-7; CDR3 length: 15; D gene: TRBD1; V gene: TRBV5-1
CDR3 DNA: TGTGCCATCGGCCCGACTAGCGGGGGCACGTACAATGAGCAGTTCTTC; CDR3 protein: CAIGPTSGGTYNEQFF; clone size: few; J gene: TRBJ2-1; CDR3 length: 16; D gene: TRBD2; V gene: TRBV10-3
CDR3 DNA: TGCGCCAGCAGGCGGGAGGTTTACACAGATACGCAGTATTTT; CDR3 protein: CASRREVYTDTQYF; clone size: .; J gene: TRBJ2-3; CDR3 length: 14; D gene: TRBD2; V gene: TRBV4-1
CDR3 DNA: TGTGCCAGCAGTTTAGCGTTTGGAGAAAGATCCTACGAGCAGTACTTC; CDR3 protein: CASSLAFGERSYEQYF; clone size: .; J gene: TRBJ2-7; CDR3 length: 16; D gene: .; V gene: TRBV12-3/TRBV12-4
CDR3 DNA: TGTGCCAGCAGTCCCACAGGCCGACAGGGTTATAATGAAAAACTGTTTTTT; CDR3 protein: CASSPTGRQGYNEKLFF; clone size: .; J gene: TRBJ1-4; CDR3 length: 17; D gene: TRBD1; V gene: TRBV27
CDR3 DNA: TGTGCCACCAGCAGAGGCCCCAAGGGGGGCCTTAATGAAAAACTGTTTTTT; CDR3 protein: CATSRGPKGGLNEKLFF; clone size: few; J gene: TRBJ1-4; CDR3 length: 17; D gene: .; V gene: TRBV15
CDR3 DNA: TGTGCCAGCAGTTTGGGCCGTTACAGGGGGCGGAAGAACACTGAAGCTTTCTTT; CDR3 protein: CASSLGRYRGRKNTEAFF; clone size: few; J gene: TRBJ1-1; CDR3 length: 18; D gene: TRBD1; V gene: TRBV12-3/TRBV12-4
CDR3 DNA: TGCAGTGCTAGAGTTGACAGGGGGAATGAAAAACTGTTTTTT; CDR3 protein: CSARVDRGNEKLFF; clone size: few; J gene: TRBJ1-4; CDR3 length: 14; D gene: TRBD1; V gene: TRBV20-1
CDR3 DNA: TGCGCCAGCAGCCAAGTTTACGCCGCGAACACCGGGGAGCTGTTTTTT; CDR3 protein: CASSQVYAANTGELFF; clone size: .; J gene: TRBJ2-2; CDR3 length: 16; D gene: .; V gene: TRBV4-1
CDR3 DNA: TGTGCCAGCAGGACTAGCGGATTAACCTACAATGAGCAGTTCTTC; CDR3 protein: CASRTSGLTYNEQFF; clone size: .; J gene: TRBJ2-1; CDR3 length: 15; D gene: TRBD2; V gene: TRBV28
CDR3 DNA: TGTGCCAGCAGCCCTGGCTTGGCTATAAGCCGGGAGCAGTTCTTC; CDR3 protein: CASSPGLAISREQFF; clone size: .; J gene: TRBJ2-1; CDR3 length: 15; D gene: .; V gene: TRBV27
CDR3 DNA: TGTGCCAGCAGCTTAATAGACAGCGGGCAAGCTTTCTTT; CDR3 protein: CASSLIDSGQAFF; clone size: few; J gene: TRBJ1-1; CDR3 length: 13; D gene: .; V gene: TRBV7-9
CDR3 DNA: TGTGCCAGCAGCTCGTCGACAGAAACCTACGAGCAGTACTTC; CDR3 protein: CASSSSTETYEQYF; clone size: .; J gene: TRBJ2-7; CDR3 length: 14; D gene: .; V gene: TRBV5-6